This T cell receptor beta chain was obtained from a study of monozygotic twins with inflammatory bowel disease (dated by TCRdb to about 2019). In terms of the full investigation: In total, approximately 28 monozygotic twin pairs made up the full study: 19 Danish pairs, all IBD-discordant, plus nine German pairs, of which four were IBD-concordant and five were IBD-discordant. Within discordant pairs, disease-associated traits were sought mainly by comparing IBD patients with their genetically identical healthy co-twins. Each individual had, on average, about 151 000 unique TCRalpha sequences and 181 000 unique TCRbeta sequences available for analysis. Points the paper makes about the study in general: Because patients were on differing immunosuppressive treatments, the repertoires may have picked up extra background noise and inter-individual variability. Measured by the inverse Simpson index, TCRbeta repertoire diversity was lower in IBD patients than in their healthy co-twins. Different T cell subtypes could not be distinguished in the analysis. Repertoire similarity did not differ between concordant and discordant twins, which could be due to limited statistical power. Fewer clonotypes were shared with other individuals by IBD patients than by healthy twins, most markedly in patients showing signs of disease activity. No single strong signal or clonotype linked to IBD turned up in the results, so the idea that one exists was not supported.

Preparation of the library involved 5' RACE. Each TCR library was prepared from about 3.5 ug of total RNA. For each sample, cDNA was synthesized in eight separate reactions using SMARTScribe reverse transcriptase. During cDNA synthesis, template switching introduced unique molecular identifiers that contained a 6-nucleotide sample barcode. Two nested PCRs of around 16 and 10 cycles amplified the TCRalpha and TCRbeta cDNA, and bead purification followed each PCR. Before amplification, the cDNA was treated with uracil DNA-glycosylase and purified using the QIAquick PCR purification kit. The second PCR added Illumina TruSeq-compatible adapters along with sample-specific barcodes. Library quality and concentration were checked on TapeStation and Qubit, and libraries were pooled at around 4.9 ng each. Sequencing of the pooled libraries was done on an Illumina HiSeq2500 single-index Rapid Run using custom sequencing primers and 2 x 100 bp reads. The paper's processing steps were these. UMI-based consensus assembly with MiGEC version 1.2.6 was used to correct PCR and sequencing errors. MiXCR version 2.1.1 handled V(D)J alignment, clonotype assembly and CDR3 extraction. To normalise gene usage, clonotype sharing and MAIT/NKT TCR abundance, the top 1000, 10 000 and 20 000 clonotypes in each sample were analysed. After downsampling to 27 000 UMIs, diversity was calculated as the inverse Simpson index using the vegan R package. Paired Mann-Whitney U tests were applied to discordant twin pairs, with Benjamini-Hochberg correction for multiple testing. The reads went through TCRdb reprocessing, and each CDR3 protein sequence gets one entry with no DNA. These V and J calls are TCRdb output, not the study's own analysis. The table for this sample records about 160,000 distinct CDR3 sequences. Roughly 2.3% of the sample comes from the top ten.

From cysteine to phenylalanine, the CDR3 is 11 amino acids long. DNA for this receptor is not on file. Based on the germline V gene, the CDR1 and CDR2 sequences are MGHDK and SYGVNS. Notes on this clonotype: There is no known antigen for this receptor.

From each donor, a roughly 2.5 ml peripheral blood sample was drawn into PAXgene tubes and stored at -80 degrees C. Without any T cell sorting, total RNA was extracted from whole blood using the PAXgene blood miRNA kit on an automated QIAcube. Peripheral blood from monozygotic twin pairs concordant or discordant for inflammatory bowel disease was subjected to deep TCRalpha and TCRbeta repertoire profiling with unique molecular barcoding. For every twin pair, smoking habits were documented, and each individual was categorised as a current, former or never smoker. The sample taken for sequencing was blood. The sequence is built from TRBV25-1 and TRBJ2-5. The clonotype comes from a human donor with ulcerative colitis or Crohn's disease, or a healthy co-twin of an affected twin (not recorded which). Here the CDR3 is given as CASPSRETQYF.